The T cell receptor beta chain under discussion was sequenced for a study of human T cells and chemical hapten exposure. V lost 5 bases and J lost 0, with 8 bases in between. Per the germline V gene, CDR1 is MDHEN and CDR2 is SYDVKM. CDR3 length: 15 amino acids. Time point noted: pre-sensitization, week 0. This sample's treatment: therapeutic diphenylcyclopropenone sensitization with weekly scalp DPC. TCRdb fed the RACE reads into MiXCR, producing one record per CDR3 protein. The table records roughly 110,000 distinct CDR3 sequences, around 12% of them present only once. The source material was whole blood, sampled in connection with sensitization to the hapten diphenylcyclopropenone (DPC). The rearrangement links TRBV28 to TRBJ2-6, with D unresolved. This clonotype was obtained from a woman aged 45-65 years with alopecia areata. Some clones in this sample may be carry-over from other donors' samples. CDR3 bases: TGTGCCAGCAGTCGCCATCTCTCTGGGGCCAACGTCCTGACTTTC. Protein sequence: CASSRHLSGANVLTF.